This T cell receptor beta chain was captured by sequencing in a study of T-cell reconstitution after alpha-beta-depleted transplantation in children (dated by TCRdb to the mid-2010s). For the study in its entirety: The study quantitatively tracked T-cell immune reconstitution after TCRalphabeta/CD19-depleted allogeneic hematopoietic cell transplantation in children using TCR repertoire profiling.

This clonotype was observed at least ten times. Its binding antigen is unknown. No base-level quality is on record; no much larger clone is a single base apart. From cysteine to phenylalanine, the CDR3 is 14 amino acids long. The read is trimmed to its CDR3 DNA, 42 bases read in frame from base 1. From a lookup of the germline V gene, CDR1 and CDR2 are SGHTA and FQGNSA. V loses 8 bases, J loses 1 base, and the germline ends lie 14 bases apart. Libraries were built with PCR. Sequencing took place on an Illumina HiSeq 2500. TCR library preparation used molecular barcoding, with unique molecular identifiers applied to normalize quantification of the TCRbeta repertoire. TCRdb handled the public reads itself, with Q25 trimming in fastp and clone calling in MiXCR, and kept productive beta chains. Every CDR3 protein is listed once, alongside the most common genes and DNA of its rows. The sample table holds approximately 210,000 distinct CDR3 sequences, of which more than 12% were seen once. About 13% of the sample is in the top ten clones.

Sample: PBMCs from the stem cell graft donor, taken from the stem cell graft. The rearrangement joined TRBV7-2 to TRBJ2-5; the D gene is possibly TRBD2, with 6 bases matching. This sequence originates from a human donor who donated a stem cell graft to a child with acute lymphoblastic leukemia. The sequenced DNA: TGTGCCAGCGACGGGAGCGTCGGCCAAGAGACCCAGTACTTC. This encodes CASDGSVGQETQYF.